This T cell receptor (beta chain) stems from a study of cytomegalovirus exposure and HLA in healthy donors listed by TCRdb under 2017. About the investigation overall: According to an earlier analysis of a few hundred of the donors, 200 million or so T cells yielded 117 million unique TCR beta sequences and 276 Gb of sequence data. Approximately 310 gigabases of sequencing data and approximately 85 million unique TCR sequences were included in an early release covering several hundred HLA-typed donors. Among the roughly 430 genotyped donors, around 81% belonged to the genetic ancestry cluster associated with self-reported Caucasian donors. The aim of the study was to test whether cataloging public T cell receptors could identify signatures of past pathogen exposure. The study profiled the T cell repertoires of hundreds of subjects by immunosequencing and related them to cytomegalovirus serostatus. In addition to the first cohort of 500 to 850 subjects, a separate validation cohort of 100 to 150 different subjects was used. The study combined high-throughput TCR immunosequencing, statistical association of individual TCRs with disease status, and machine learning to predict cytomegalovirus infection status. In a later analysis, previously published TCR beta repertoires from hundreds of donors were re-analyzed and high-resolution HLA genotyping was added so that TCR occurrence patterns could be studied. In the later analysis, no new phenotypic data were used to find candidate immune exposures; instead, reliance was placed on TCR beta sequences and their occurrence across donors. An earlier analysis of 450 to 750 of the donors used high-throughput TCR beta sequencing to judge whether each TCR beta V gene segment behaved as functional or pseudogenic. Donor age, sex, ethnicity and CMV serostatus were compiled alongside the repertoire data. A later genetic analysis used genome-wide SNP genotypes for 398 of the 666 donors, treating that subset as a discovery cohort. All discovery cohort repertoires had been generated using a single sequencing platform. Class I and class II HLA loci were covered by the typing at four-digit resolution. Typing coverage differed by locus: A, B, C, DRB1 and DQB1 were typed in roughly 620-630 donors, DQA1 in about 500, DPA1 in some 600, and DPB1 in 450 to 490. Four to six DR-DQ haplotypes were handled as single units for association and clustering, since linkage in the cohort was strong. Among roughly 400 genotyped donors of the cohort, an average of around 250,000 unique TCR beta nucleotide sequences was sequenced per donor, of which approximately 19% were non-productive. General findings and caveats noted by the study authors: A few of the identified cytomegalovirus-associated TCR beta chains were confirmed in vitro to be specific for cytomegalovirus antigens. The authors suggested that the approach could potentially be extended to other disease states and immunological phenotypes. In a later analysis, HLA-associated TCR beta chains showed more clonal expansion and lower generation probabilities than non-associated chains that were equally common. Some IMGT-functional V segments, including TRBV6-2 and TRBV6-3, could not be told apart with the 87-base-pair reads, so those segments were excluded. When HLA alleles, especially DR and DQ, strongly co-occurred, attributing TCR associations to individual alleles was difficult. A further reported finding was that TCR beta sequences accurately predicted the HLA-A and HLA-B alleles for most subjects in the first cohort. A later genetic analysis reported fewer N-insertions in productive TCRs among donors in an Asian-associated ancestry cluster than the roughly 670-donor mean. According to a later analysis, TCR association rates differed among HLA loci, with DRB1 alleles showing the most associated TCRs and HLA-C alleles showing the fewest. The classifier was reported to diagnose cytomegalovirus status with high specificity and sensitivity in both the original cohort and the validation cohort. Sequencing depth was assumed to be roughly uniform across donors in the presence/absence analyses, though that assumption may not hold. A cluster of highly shared sequence variants was judged likely to be a technical artifact of the sequencing pipeline. A later analysis associated about 17,000 TCR beta sequences with specific HLA alleles at a false discovery rate of 0.05. Broadly in line with IMGT annotations, most TCR beta V segments showed up in productive rearrangements about 87% or about 30% of the time in an earlier analysis of several hundred of the donors. A later analysis reported that several top co-occurrence clusters appeared linked to parvovirus B19, influenza, CMV and Epstein-Barr virus. The earlier analysis of 587 of the donors excluded roughly 16 rarely observed V segments, including chromosome 9 orphons, because counts were too low. Immune exposure information for the cohort was limited to CMV serostatus. Most TCR sequences were observed very rarely across donors, whereas some public TCRs were present in many individuals. Because HLA typing was unavailable for some donors at each locus, only the typed subset was used in association tests. Linkage disequilibrium might explain the correlated functional status among segregating V segments, but an unknown experimental factor could not be excluded. Only TCR beta chains were sequenced in this cohort, and the absence of alpha or paired-chain data limited detectable features. A total of 150 to 200 TCR beta chains were listed by the study as associated with cytomegalovirus. A later analysis found that most CMV-associated TCR beta chains appeared HLA-restricted, with HLA associations seemingly driven largely by CMV exposure. V-gene and J-gene trimming of TCR beta chains was associated with a missense DCLRE1C variant in a later genetic analysis, and the association was replicated in an independent cohort.

As to this clone: The antigen this receptor binds is unknown. No qualities accompany the bases; no much larger clone lies one base away.

CDR1 SGDLS and CDR2 YYNGEE are derived from the germline V gene. The CDR3 numbers 15 residues from cysteine through phenylalanine. The only DNA kept is the CDR3, 45 bases in frame from the first base. The V and J ends are trimmed by 3 bases and 0 bases, leaving 10 bases between them. Library generation was performed with the immunoSEQ multiplex PCR assay. For the multiplex PCR, a mixture combining 60 forward primers for TCR Vbeta segments and 13 reverse primers for TCR Jbeta segments was used. The CDR3 region of rearranged TCR beta genes was amplified from genomic DNA with a multiplex PCR assay. The amplified TCR beta libraries were sequenced on the Illumina HiSeq System as 87-base-pair reads. The original pipeline was this. In a later analysis, tens of millions of unique TCR beta chains were counted across the 500 to 850 repertoires, and roughly 10 million of these chains were shared by at least two donors. Raw reads were error-corrected and collapsed into unique sequences with a nearest-neighbor algorithm that merged closely related sequences to remove PCR and sequencing errors. V, D and J gene segments were assigned by aligning CDR3 sequences to IMGT reference sequences. For a sequence to be retained, a match of at least six nucleotides was required to both a V gene segment and a J gene segment. Rearrangements were called productive when the CDR3 lacked stop codons and stayed in frame with V and J; all others were non-productive. Following IMGT convention, CDR3 was defined as the stretch from the second conserved V-encoded cysteine up to the conserved J-encoded phenylalanine. The earlier analysis of about 560 of the donors excluded any sequence lacking an unambiguous match to a single V gene segment. An earlier analysis of fewer than 650 of the donors classified V segments as functional when productive rearrangements were above 56.7% and as segregating when the standard deviation between donors was above 5%. To diagnose cytomegalovirus status from the catalog of TCR beta chain sequences, a statistical classification framework was built. In a later analysis, V and J genes were assigned by comparing TCR nucleotide sequences against IMGT/GENE-DB human TR gene sequences. The TCRdist pipeline was used in a later analysis to assign CDR3 sequences and most-parsimonious VDJ recombination scenarios. In a later analysis, each TCR beta chain was defined by its CDR3 amino acid sequence together with its V-gene family, and reads without a unique V-gene family were excluded. To address suspected cross-contamination and a sequencing artifact, a later analysis removed 450 to 700 highly shared, low-generation-probability nucleotide sequences. A later analysis calculated a clonal expansion index for each public chain from normalized within-repertoire ranks of inferred template counts. In a later analysis, generation probabilities were computed with a VDJ recombination model fitted to out-of-frame rearrangements, and the resulting probabilities were checked against IGoR. A later analysis scored TCR-TCR, TCR-HLA and TCR-CMV co-occurrence with hypergeometric tests, applying a repertoire-size bias correction to TCR pairs. A later analysis estimated false discovery rates by permuting HLA or CMV assignments 20 times. A later analysis grouped co-occurring TCRs with DBSCAN, adding TCRdist sequence similarity when clustering within HLA-allele-positive subsets. Repertoires with fewer than 30,000 or more than 120,000 public chains, plus five repertoires with anomalous nucleotide sharing, were excluded from co-occurrence clustering. The source is immuneACCESS, and TCRdb retained only in-frame sequences with V and J called. Part of the clones is not carried over; for the studies checked, unresolved V genes explain less than half of this, and the remainder is unexplained. The V and J calls and clone size come from that table; D and trimming were worked out from the DNA. Counted in this sample were 95,000 to 150,000 clones; about 83% of them appeared once. The ten largest clones capture approximately 3.5% of the sample.

The cohort was made up of about 670 healthy bone marrow donors. Cohort members were all nominally healthy when sampled, although unrecorded immune exposures were likely present. The donor was CMV seropositive and was included in the group of almost 300 seropositive cohort members. A peripheral blood sample was collected from each donor, and TCR beta sequencing was performed on peripheral blood mononuclear cells. The Qiagen DNeasy Blood Extraction Kit was used to extract genomic DNA from the blood cell samples. What was sequenced was PBMCs. This receptor was obtained from a woman between 40 and 50 years old in good health and CMV-seropositive. The V and J genes are TRBV9 and TRBJ1-3; the D segment could be TRBD1, given 5 matching bases. In nucleotide form, the sequence is TGTGCCAGCAGCGCCGGGGGAGTCTCTGGAAACACCATATATTTT. It translates as CASSAGGVSGNTIYF.